This T cell receptor beta chain was recovered during a study of cytomegalovirus exposure and HLA in healthy donors. On the study more broadly: Earlier results showed 120 million or so unique TCR beta sequences derived from roughly 190 million T cells. Study-wide points: There were 150 or so TCR beta chains listed as cytomegalovirus-associated.

The CDR3 length is 14 residues. The ends were cut back, 2 bases at V and 2 bases at J, with 9 bases in the middle. The germline CDR1 and CDR2 sequences are SGHTA and FQGNSA. The PCR ran on 60 Vbeta and 13 Jbeta primers. Repertoires were generated with immunoSEQ multiplex PCR, while TCRdb's copy carries only in-frame clones and drops some. The data show over 200,000 clones, 80% to 90% seen once. To note about this clone: Its antigen is currently unknown. The sample holds other DNA sequences that translate to the same CDR3.

Material: PBMCs. The chain is built from TRBV7-2 and TRBJ1-1, with D possibly matching TRBD1 (5 bases). The clonotype was recovered from a woman between 18 and 30 years old in good health and CMV-seronegative. In nucleotides, the CDR3 is TGTGCCAGCAGCTTACCGACAGAAAACACTGAAGCTTTCTTT. As protein: CASSLPTENTEAFF.